Detailed here is one TCR beta chain. Its specificity is not known. The PCR had 60 Vbeta and 13 Jbeta primers. Assay: immunoSEQ multiplex PCR; the TCRdb copy retains only in-frame clones and omits some. Of about 130,000 clones in the sample, 80% to 90% were seen once. This record belongs to a study of cytomegalovirus exposure and HLA in healthy donors. Study-wide points: Most subjects' HLA-A and HLA-B alleles were reportedly predicted from TCR beta sequences. Previous analysis showed most TCR beta V segments were productive about 90% or about 30% of the time. Reported performance of the classifier showed diagnosis of cytomegalovirus status with high specificity and sensitivity.

Trimming at V came to 0 bases and at J to 1 base, leaving 0 bases not matched to a gene. CDR1 and CDR2 (germline): MGHRA, YSYEKL. The CDR3 is made up of 16 amino acids. Sequencing was performed on PBMCs. This sequence originates from a woman aged 40 to 50 in good health and CMV-seropositive. This rearrangement joins TRBV4-1 to TRBJ2-3; TRBD2 matches 11 bases. As DNA, the CDR3 is TGCGCCAGCAGCCAAGAACTAGCGGGGGGCACAGATACGCAGTATTTT. Protein product: CASSQELAGGTDTQYF.